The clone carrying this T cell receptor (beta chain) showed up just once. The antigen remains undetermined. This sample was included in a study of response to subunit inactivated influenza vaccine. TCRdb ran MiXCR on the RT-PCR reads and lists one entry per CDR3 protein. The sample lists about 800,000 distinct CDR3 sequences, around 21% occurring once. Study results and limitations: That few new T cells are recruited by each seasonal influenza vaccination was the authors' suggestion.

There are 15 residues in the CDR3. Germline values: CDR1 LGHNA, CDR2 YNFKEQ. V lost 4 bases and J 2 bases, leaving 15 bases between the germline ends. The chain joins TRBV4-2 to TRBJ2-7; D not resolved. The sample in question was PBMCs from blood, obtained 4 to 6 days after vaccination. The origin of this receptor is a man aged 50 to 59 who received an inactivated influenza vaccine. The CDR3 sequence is CASSRDKVGAYEQYF. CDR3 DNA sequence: TGTGCCAGCAGCCGAGATAAGGTAGGCGCCTACGAGCAGTACTTC.